What follows is one T cell receptor (beta chain) and its context. Its recognized antigen is unknown. Base quality data are lacking; no much larger clone is found one base away. The data were taken from a study of human T cells and chemical hapten exposure (dated by TCRdb to about 2021). Describing the broader study: Libraries were pooled for sequencing, and per-sample TCR yields varied mainly because of small differences in library volumes within the pool. This study followed changes in the peripheral blood TCR repertoire in vivo during primary and secondary sensitization of alopecia patients to the hapten diphenylcyclopropenone (DPC). From each blood RNA sample, both TCR alpha and TCR beta chains were sequenced.

Findings and caveats that apply to the study as a whole: DPC sensitization did not change how many TCRs were above 1 in 1000 frequency, and no evidence was found of alterations in global repertoire structure. After repeated subsampling, the strength of the expansion versus patch-test correlation and the threshold at which it became significant changed.

Taken from cysteine to phenylalanine, the CDR3 has 18 residues. Solely the CDR3 DNA is kept, with 54 bases framed from the first base. CDR1 and CDR2 (SGHRS, YFSETQ) derive from the germline V gene. V sheds 1 base and J sheds 3 bases, leaving 23 bases between their ends. The library was generated by RACE. This sample was sequenced with a NextSeq 500. During library preparation, unique molecular identifiers were attached to individual cDNA molecules so that TCRs could be counted in a quantitative, reproducible way. On the study's bioinformatics: A median of about 87,000 TCRs per sample was observed, with a range of roughly 20,000 to 750,000. V, J and CDR3 annotation of the TCR reads was performed with the Decombinator software suite. To make PS versus PT1 abundance plots, every sample was subsampled to the same number of TCRs (28,000). TCRs were defined as expanded if absent before sensitization and observed at least eight times at the 2-week time point. TCRdb itself trimmed the public reads at Q25 with fastp, ran MiXCR and retained productive beta chains. Identical CDR3 proteins give one entry, which carries the most common genes and DNA. These V and J calls rely on TCRdb rather than the paper's analysis. The sample table holds about 82,000 distinct CDR3 sequences, of which over 8.5% were seen once. In total, the top ten clones hold about 1.4% of the sample.

The label giving this sample's time point can be read as: healthy volunteer bleed at 6 weeks. Total RNA was isolated from unfractionated whole blood collected in Tempus Blood RNA tubes. As TCR sequencing controls, five or six healthy volunteers were used, with blood taken at day 0, 2 weeks and 6 weeks. The sample taken for sequencing was whole blood. In this chain, TRBV5-1 is recombined with TRBJ2-7, and perhaps TRBD2 as D gene, on 6 matching bases. This clonotype was obtained from a male donor in good health. Some clones in this sample may be carry-over from other donors' samples. The nucleotides are TGCGCCAGCAGCTTGCGCTCCTCGGAACGCGGGGCTCGCTACGAGCAGTACTTC. The encoded protein is CASSLRSSERGARYEQYF.